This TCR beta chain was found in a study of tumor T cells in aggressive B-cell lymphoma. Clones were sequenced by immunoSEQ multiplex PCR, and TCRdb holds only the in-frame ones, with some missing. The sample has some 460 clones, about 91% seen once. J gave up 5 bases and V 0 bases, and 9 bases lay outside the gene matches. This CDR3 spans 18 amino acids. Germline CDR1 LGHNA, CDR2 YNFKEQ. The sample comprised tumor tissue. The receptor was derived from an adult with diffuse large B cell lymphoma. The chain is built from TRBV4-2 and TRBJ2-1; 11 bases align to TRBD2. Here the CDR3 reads CASSQEAASGGLNNEQFF. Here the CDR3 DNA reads TGTGCCAGCAGCCAAGAGGCGGCTAGCGGGGGGTTGAACAATGAGCAGTTCTTC.